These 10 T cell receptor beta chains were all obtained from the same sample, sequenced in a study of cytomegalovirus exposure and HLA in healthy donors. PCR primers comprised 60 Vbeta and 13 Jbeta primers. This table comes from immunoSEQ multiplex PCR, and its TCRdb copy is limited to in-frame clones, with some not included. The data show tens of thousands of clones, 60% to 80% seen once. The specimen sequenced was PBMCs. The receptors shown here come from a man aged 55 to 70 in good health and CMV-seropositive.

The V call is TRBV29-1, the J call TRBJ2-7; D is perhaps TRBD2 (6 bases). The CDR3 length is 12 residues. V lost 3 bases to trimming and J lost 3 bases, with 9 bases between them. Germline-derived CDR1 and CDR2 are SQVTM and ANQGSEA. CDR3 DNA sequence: TGCAGCGTTGAGGGGGGAAACTACGAGCAGTACTTC. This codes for CSVEGGNYEQYF.

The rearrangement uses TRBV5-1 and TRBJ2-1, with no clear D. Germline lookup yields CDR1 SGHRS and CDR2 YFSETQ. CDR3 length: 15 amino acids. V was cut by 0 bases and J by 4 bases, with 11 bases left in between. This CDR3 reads CASSLGAQPYNEQFF. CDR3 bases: TGCGCCAGCAGCTTGGGGGCCCAACCTTACAATGAGCAGTTCTTC.

The CDR3 DNA reads TGTGCCAGTAATCCGGGACAGGGGACGGACTATGGCTACACCTTC. Amino acid sequence: CASNPGQGTDYGYTF. The gene calls are TRBV19 and TRBJ1-2; TRBD1 agrees at 10 bases. The CDR3 runs 15 residues. V lost 7 bases, J lost 3 bases, and 8 bases stayed unmatched. The germline V gene has CDR1 LNHDA and CDR2 SQIVND (reference sequence).

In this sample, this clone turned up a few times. The CDR3 DNA is TGTGCCAGCAGCCGCGCCAATGAGCAGTTCTTC. Its protein product is CASSRANEQFF. The V gene is TRBV5-8, the J gene TRBJ2-1; D remains ambiguous. Trimming removed 4 bases at V and 6 bases at J, with 5 bases between. Germline CDR1 is SGHTS and CDR2 is YDEGEE. CDR3 length: 11 residues.

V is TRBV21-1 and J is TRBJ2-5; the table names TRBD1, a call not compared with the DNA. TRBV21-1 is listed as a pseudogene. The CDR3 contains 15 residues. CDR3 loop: CASSTRTGKEETQYF. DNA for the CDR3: TGTGCCAGCAGCACCAGGACAGGGAAGGAAGAGACCCAGTACTTC.

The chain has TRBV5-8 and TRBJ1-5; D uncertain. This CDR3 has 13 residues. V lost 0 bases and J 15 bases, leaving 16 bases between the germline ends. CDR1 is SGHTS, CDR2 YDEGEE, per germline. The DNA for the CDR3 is TGTGCCAGCAGCTTGGTCAGTGGCACCTTGCTGCATTTT. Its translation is CASSLVSGTLLHF.

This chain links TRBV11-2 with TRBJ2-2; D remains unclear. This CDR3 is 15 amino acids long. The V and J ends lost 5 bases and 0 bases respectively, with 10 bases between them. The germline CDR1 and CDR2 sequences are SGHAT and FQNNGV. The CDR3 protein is CASSLPFTNTGELFF. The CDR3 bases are TGTGCCAGCAGCCTACCGTTTACGAACACCGGGGAGCTGTTTTTT.

For the CDR3, the DNA is TGTGCCAGCCGTACTAGCGGGAGCTACAATGAGCAGTTCTTC. It yields the protein CASRTSGSYNEQFF. The chain has TRBV25-1 and TRBJ2-1; 11 bases map to TRBD2. The junction had 3 bases not matched to a gene; V was cut back by 8 bases and J by 3 bases. The V gene's germline CDR1 is MGHDK and CDR2 SYGVNS. This CDR3 is 14 amino acids long.

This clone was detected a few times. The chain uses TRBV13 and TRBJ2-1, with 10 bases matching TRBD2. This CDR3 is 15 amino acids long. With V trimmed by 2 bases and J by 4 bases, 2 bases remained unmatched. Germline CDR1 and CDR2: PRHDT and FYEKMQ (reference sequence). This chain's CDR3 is CASSLTLAGYNEQFF. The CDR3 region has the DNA TGTGCCAGCAGCTTAACACTAGCGGGATACAATGAGCAGTTCTTC.

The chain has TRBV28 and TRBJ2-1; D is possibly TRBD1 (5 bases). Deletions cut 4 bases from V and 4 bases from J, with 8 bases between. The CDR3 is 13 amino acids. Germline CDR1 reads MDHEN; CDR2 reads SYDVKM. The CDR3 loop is CASSWGGYNEQFF. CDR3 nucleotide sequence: TGTGCCAGCAGTTGGGGCGGTTACAATGAGCAGTTCTTC.